Reported below is one TCR beta chain. What it recognizes is unknown. The CDR3 sequence is 13 residues long. Germline lookup yields CDR1 SQVTM and CDR2 ANQGSEA. V was trimmed by 6 bases and J by 1 base, leaving 13 bases between them. These data come from a study of CD8 T cells in ankylosing spondylitis. Construction of TCR beta libraries was performed using quantitative 5'-RACE with molecular barcodes. TCRdb processed the 5' RACE reads anew with MiXCR; each CDR3 protein has one entry. The sample carries 750,000 to 850,000 distinct CDR3 sequences, roughly 12% recorded once. Study results and caveats: Seemingly characteristic of ankylosing spondylitis blood was a TCR beta motif consisting of about 8 highly homologous variants. CD8+ cells made up the disease-linked clones, which were relatively rare in peripheral blood. There was reportedly significant enrichment of clones that were disease-linked in matched ankylosing spondylitis synovial fluid.

This sequence joins TRBV29-1 and TRBJ2-7, with D unclear. The sample taken for sequencing was blood, either unsorted or a sorted T cell fraction (not recorded which). The TCR comes from a male donor with ankylosing spondylitis. CDR3 bases: TGCAGCGTGAAGGGCATCCTATCCTACGAGCAGTACTTC. Translating it yields CSVKGILSYEQYF.